Below, one T cell receptor beta chain is given with its context. This specimen comes from a study of blood T cell repertoires in COVID-19. Study-level information: Researchers got acute and convalescent COVID-19 samples from the United States, Italy and Spain. T cells, B-cell-depleted T cells, or PBMCs supplied cDNA or gDNA.

CDR1 is MDHEN and CDR2 is SYDVKM in the germline V gene. The CDR3 covers 16 residues. V gave up 3 bases and J gave up 7 bases; unmatched junction bases: 7. Authors' processing steps: Estimation of nucleated cell counts was performed using reference gene primer amplification. The data were produced by immunoSEQ multiplex PCR, yet TCRdb's version contains in-frame clones alone and is incomplete. V, J and clone size are those of that table, while D and trimming were read from the DNA. This table has about 100,000 clones, approximately 88% appearing once. The clonotype originates from a man aged 50-59 years with active or convalescent COVID-19. The genes are TRBV28 and TRBJ1-6; TRBD1 matches at 9 bases. Sample: peripheral blood. CDR3 region: CASSLPGQGTNSPLHF. DNA of the CDR3: TGTGCCAGCAGTTTGCCGGGACAGGGAACCAATTCACCCCTCCACTTT.